This T cell receptor (beta chain) emerged from a study of cytomegalovirus exposure and HLA in healthy donors. At the level of the study: Among about 179 million T cells, an earlier analysis found 117 million unique TCR beta sequences. Study findings and constraints: There was a cluster of highly shared sequence variants that was likely a sequencing artifact.

About this clone: Its antigen is still unknown.

This PCR relied on a set of 60 Vbeta primers and 13 Jbeta primers. Generated by immunoSEQ multiplex PCR, the TCRdb table keeps only in-frame clones and is missing some. The repertoire has approximately 190,000 clones, more than 80% of them found once; the top ten carry roughly 2.6%. CDR1 and CDR2 from the germline V gene are MNHNS and SASEGT. This CDR3 is built from 14 residues. Trimming left V 6 bases short and J 2 bases short, with 13 bases between. The rearrangement joins TRBV6-1 to TRBJ2-5, with a weak D call TRBD2 (5 bases). The source is a woman between 50 and 59 years old in good health and CMV-seropositive. What was sequenced was PBMCs. The CDR3 is CASRTGGSQETQYF. The CDR3 DNA is TGTGCCAGCAGAACCGGTGGGAGTCAAGAGACCCAGTACTTC.